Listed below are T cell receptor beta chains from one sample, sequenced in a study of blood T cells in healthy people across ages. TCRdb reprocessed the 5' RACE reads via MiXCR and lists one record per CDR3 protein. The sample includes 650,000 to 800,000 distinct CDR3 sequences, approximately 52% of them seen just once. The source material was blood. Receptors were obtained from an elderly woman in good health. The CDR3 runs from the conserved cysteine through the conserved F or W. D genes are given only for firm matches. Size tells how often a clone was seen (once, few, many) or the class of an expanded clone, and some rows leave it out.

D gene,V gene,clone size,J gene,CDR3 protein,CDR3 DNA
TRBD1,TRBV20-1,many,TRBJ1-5,CSAPWTGRLISNQPQHF,TGCAGTGCTCCCTGGACAGGGCGCCTTATTAGCAATCAGCCCCAGCATTTT
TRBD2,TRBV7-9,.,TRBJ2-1,CASSRRGGLSYNEQFF,TGTGCCAGCAGCAGGCGGGGGGGCCTTTCCTACAATGAGCAGTTCTTC
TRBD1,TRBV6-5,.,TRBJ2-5,CASSYSGQGPTNRPQYF,TGTGCCAGCAGTTACTCGGGACAGGGGCCTACCAATAGGCCCCAGTACTTC
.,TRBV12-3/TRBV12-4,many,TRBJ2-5,CASGKRETQYF,TGTGCCAGCGGCAAAAGGGAGACCCAGTACTTC
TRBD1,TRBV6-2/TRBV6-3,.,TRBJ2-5,CAISAGTGETQYF,TGTGCCATCTCCGCCGGGACAGGGGAGACCCAGTACTTC
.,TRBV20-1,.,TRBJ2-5,CSARELGAGVETQYF,TGCAGCGCTAGAGAACTCGGCGCTGGGGTGGAGACCCAGTACTTC
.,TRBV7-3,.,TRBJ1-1,CASSLLEVRLQPEAFF,TGTGCCAGCAGCTTATTAGAGGTTAGGCTCCAACCTGAAGCTTTCTTT
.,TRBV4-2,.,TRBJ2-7,CASSQDRLALSYEQYF,TGTGCCAGCAGCCAAGATAGGCTAGCGCTCTCCTACGAGCAGTACTTC
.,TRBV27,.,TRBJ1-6,CASREDAGLGSPLHF,TGTGCCAGCAGGGAGGACGCCGGTCTAGGTTCACCCCTCCACTTT
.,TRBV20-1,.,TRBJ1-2,CSARDPNDDRSYTF,TGCAGTGCTAGGGATCCTAACGACGACAGGAGCTACACCTTC
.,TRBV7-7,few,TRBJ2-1,CASSVAEGAEQFF,TGTGCCAGCAGCGTAGCGGAGGGGGCTGAGCAGTTCTTC
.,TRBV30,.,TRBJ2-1,CAWSGTSDYNEQFF,TGTGCCTGGTCCGGGACATCAGACTACAATGAGCAGTTCTTC
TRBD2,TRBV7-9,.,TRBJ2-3,CASSSYGGGTGTDTQYF,TGTGCCAGCAGCAGTTATGGCGGGGGGACGGGCACAGATACGCAGTATTTT
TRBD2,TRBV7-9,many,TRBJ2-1,CASSLALAGTYNEQFF,TGTGCCAGCAGCTTAGCGCTAGCGGGTACCTACAATGAGCAGTTCTTC
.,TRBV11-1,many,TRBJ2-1,CASSDSQQFF,TGTGCCAGCAGCGACAGCCAGCAGTTCTTC
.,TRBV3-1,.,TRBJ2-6,CASSQETGISGANVLTF,TGTGCCAGCAGCCAGGAAACAGGGATCTCTGGGGCCAACGTCCTGACTTTC
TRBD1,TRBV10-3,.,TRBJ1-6,CAISESSTGLNSPLHF,TGTGCCATCAGTGAGTCGTCGACAGGGTTAAATTCACCCCTCCACTTT
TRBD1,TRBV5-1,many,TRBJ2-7,CASNRGYEQYF,TGCGCCAGTAACAGGGGATACGAGCAGTACTTC
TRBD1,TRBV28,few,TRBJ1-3,CASRQGVLLPGNTIYF,TGTGCCAGCAGGCAGGGGGTACTCCTGCCTGGAAACACCATATATTTT
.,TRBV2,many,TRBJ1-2,CASSEGAGVWYGYTF,TGTGCCAGCAGTGAAGGGGCAGGGGTATGGTATGGCTACACCTTC
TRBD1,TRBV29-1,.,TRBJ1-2,CSVEKGTGELYGYTF,TGCAGCGTAGAGAAAGGGACAGGGGAGCTCTATGGCTACACCTTC
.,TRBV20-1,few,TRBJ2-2,CSARRSRATNTGELFF,TGCAGTGCTAGGCGGTCCCGGGCGACGAACACCGGGGAGCTGTTTTTT
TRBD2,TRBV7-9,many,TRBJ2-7,CASGLPRGLASYEQYF,TGTGCCAGCGGGCTTCCCCGAGGACTAGCTAGTTACGAGCAGTACTTC
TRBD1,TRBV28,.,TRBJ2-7,CASSSPGTGSYGQYF,TGTGCCAGCAGTTCACCGGGGACAGGTTCCTACGGGCAGTACTTC
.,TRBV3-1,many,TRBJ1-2,CASSPGTDPYYGYTF,TGTGCCAGCAGCCCCGGGACGGATCCGTACTATGGCTACACCTTC
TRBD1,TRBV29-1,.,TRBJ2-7,CNVDRGGDEQYF,TGCAACGTTGACAGGGGAGGCGATGAGCAGTACTTC
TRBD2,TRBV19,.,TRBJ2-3,CASSINSGGAASTDTQYF,TGTGCCAGTAGTATCAACAGCGGGGGGGCCGCTAGCACAGATACGCAGTATTTT
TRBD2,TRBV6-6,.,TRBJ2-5,CASRVAGGLETRYF,TGTGCCAGCAGGGTAGCGGGGGGGTTAGAGACCCGGTACTTC
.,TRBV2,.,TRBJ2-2,CASQTRNTGELFF,TGTGCCAGCCAGACCAGGAACACCGGGGAGCTGTTTTTT
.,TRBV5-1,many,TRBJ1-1,CASSLTGMNTEAFF,TGCGCCAGCAGCTTGACAGGGATGAACACTGAAGCTTTCTTT
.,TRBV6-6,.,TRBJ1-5,CASSSRYDQPQHF,TGTGCCAGCAGTTCCCGTTATGATCAGCCCCAGCATTTT
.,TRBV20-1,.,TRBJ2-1,CSASTWRYNEQFF,TGCAGTGCTAGTACGTGGCGGTACAATGAGCAGTTCTTC
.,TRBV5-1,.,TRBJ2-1,CASSPPQGLSGDYNEQFF,TGCGCCAGCAGCCCACCTCAGGGCCTCAGTGGGGACTACAATGAGCAGTTCTTC
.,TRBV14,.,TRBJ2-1,CASSPGFHEQFF,TGTGCCAGCAGCCCAGGCTTCCATGAGCAGTTCTTC
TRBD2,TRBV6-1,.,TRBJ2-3,CASSEEGLVSDTQYF,TGTGCCAGCAGTGAAGAGGGACTAGTTTCAGATACGCAGTATTTT
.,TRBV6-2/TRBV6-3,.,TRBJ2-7,CASMYSTDYEQYF,TGTGCCAGCATGTATAGTACAGACTACGAGCAGTACTTC
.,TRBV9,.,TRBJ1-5,CASSVGTDSQPQHF,TGTGCCAGCAGCGTAGGGACAGACTCTCAGCCCCAGCATTTT
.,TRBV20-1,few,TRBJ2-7,CSGTGTGSYEQYF,TGCAGTGGTACCGGGACGGGCTCCTACGAGCAGTACTTC
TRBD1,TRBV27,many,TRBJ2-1,CASSLPPGQGINEQFF,TGTGCCAGCAGTTTACCCCCGGGACAGGGGATCAATGAGCAGTTCTTC
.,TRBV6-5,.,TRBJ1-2,CASSYYVPDSPGVYGYTF,TGTGCCAGCAGTTACTATGTGCCGGATTCACCGGGGGTCTATGGCTACACCTTC
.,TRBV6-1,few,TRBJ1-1,CASSGARSTEAFF,TGTGCCAGCAGTGGAGCGAGGAGCACTGAAGCTTTCTTT